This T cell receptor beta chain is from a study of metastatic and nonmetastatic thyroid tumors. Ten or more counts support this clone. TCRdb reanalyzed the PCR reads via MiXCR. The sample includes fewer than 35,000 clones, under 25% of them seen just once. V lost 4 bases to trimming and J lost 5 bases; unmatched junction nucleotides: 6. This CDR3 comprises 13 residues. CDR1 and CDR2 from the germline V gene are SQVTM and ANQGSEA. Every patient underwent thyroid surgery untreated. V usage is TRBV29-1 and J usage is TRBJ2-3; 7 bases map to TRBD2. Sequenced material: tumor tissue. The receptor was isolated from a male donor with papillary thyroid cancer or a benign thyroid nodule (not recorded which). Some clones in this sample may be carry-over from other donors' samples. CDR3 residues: CSVGRERGDTQYF. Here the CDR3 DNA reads TGCAGCGTTGGGCGGGAGAGGGGAGATACGCAGTATTTT.